This entry lists 10 T cell receptor beta chains sequenced from one sample in a study of OX40 agonist ivuxolimab in advanced cancers. Generated by immunoSEQ multiplex PCR, the TCRdb table keeps only in-frame clones and is missing some. Of about 58,000 clones in the sample, approximately 81% were seen once. This sample comprised CD4+ or CD8+ T cells sorted from blood, obtained in a trial of the OX40 agonist ivuxolimab. The source of these receptors is an adult with an advanced solid tumor such as melanoma, head and neck, liver or kidney cancer.

The rearrangement uses TRBV29-1 and TRBJ2-7, with a weak D call TRBD1 (6 bases). The CDR3 is made up of 15 amino acids. Germline V CDR1 and CDR2: SQVTM, ANQGSEA. The V end was cut by 2 bases, the J end by 5 bases, with 19 bases between. The CDR3 nucleotides are TGCAGCGTTGAAATCAGGGGTACCCCTTGCCACGAGCAGTACGTC. Translation: CSVEIRGTPCHEQYV.

CDR3 in amino acids: CASSVAEGYNEQFF. DNA for the CDR3: TGTGCCAGCAGTGTAGCGGAGGGCTACAATGAGCAGTTCTTC. The V gene is TRBV6-6, the J gene TRBJ2-1; a possible D gene is TRBD2 (6 bases). Trimming shortened V by 5 bases and J by 3 bases, and 11 bases separated the two germline ends. Germline V gene sequence: CDR1 MNHNY, CDR2 SVGAGI (reference sequence). This CDR3 has 14 amino acids.

The gene calls are TRBV30 and TRBJ2-1, with D unclear. CDR3 length equals 12 residues. The V end was cut by 3 bases, the J end by 13 bases, with 16 bases between. Germline CDR1 is GTSNPN and CDR2 is SVGIG (reference sequence). CDR3 nucleotide sequence: TGTGCCTGGAGCGCCCAGTCCACCCTACAGTTCTTC. Residues: CAWSAQSTLQFF.

V and J are TRBV5-5 and TRBJ2-7; no reliable D call. CDR1 is SGHKS, CDR2 YYEKEE, per germline (reference sequence). The CDR3 runs 14 residues. Trimming left V 0 bases short and J 6 bases short, with 13 bases between. The CDR3 here is CASSLAGPKGEQYV. The DNA for the CDR3 is TGTGCCAGCAGCTTGGCCGGGCCTAAGGGCGAGCAGTACGTC.

The chain recombines TRBV2 with TRBJ2-1; TRBD2 agrees at 10 bases. Germline CDR1 and CDR2: SNHLY and FYNNEI. V shed 3 bases and J 7 bases; nucleotides not matched to a gene: 3. The CDR3 loop spans 14 amino acids. CDR3: CASSDSSGRNEQFF. The CDR3 DNA sequence: TGTGCCAGCAGTGATAGTAGCGGGAGGAATGAGCAGTTCTTC. Filled out from reference TRBV2 and TRBJ2-1, the complete variable domain reads EPEVTQTPSHQVTQMGQEVILRCVPISNHLYFYWYRQILGQKVEFLVSFYNNEISEKSEIFDDQFSVERPDGSNFTLKIRSTKLEDSAMYFCASSDSSGRNEQFFGPGTRLTVL.

The V call is TRBV29-1, the J call TRBJ2-3, with TRBD2 matching 12 bases. V lost 3 bases and J lost 11; bases outside the gene matches: 12. The CDR3 consists of 15 residues. The germline V gene encodes CDR1 SQVTM and CDR2 ANQGSEA. The CDR3 DNA is TGCAGCGTTGATCTTCGACTAGCGGGAGTTAGGCTGCAGTATTTT. Its protein is CSVDLRLAGVRLQYF.

The chain links TRBV29-1 to TRBJ1-5; weak D call: TRBD1 (6 bases). The CDR3 spans 14 residues. V was trimmed by 3 bases and J by 10 bases, leaving 19 bases between them. The germline CDR1 and CDR2 sequences are SQVTM and ANQGSEA. CDR3 in DNA: TGCAGCGTTGAGCAGGGGCAAACTAGGTCTCCCCAGCATTTT. It encodes CSVEQGQTRSPQHF.

The chain recombines TRBV19 with TRBJ1-1, with TRBD1 matching 7 bases. The CDR3 has 13 amino acids. V lost 9 bases and J lost 1; bases outside the gene matches: 5. Looked up from germline, CDR1 is LNHDA and CDR2 is SQIVND (reference sequence). The CDR3 DNA reads as TGTGCCAGCGCGGACAGGTCGAACACTGAAGCTTTCTTT. This translates into CASADRSNTEAFF.

This clone is labeled as medium-sized. This CDR3 reads CASKASGNTIYF. CDR3 sequence (DNA): TGTGCCAGCAAAGCCTCTGGAAACACCATATATTTT. This chain uses TRBV6-5 with TRBJ1-3; D remains ambiguous. The V gene's germline CDR1 is MNHEY and CDR2 SVGAGI. This CDR3 spans 12 amino acids. V lost 7 bases and J 0 bases, leaving 4 bases between the germline ends.

V usage is TRBV5-6 and J usage is TRBJ1-3; unclear D gene. Per germline, CDR1 SGHDT and CDR2 YYEEEE. This CDR3 has 16 amino acids. V lost 0 bases, J lost 3 bases, and 13 bases lay in between. This CDR3 is CASSLVAGGGGNTIYF. The CDR3 DNA reads TGTGCCAGCAGCTTGGTTGCAGGTGGAGGTGGAAACACCATATATTTT.